The 24 T cell receptor beta chains reported below all come from one sample, sequenced in a study of cytotoxic CD8 clonotypes in ibrutinib-treated CLL. Here immunoSEQ multiplex PCR was the method, and the copy in TCRdb shows in-frame clones only, minus some. The data hold around 160,000 clones, with around nine tenths observed a single time. The sample here was PBMCs, taken at disease progression, from a patient treated with ibrutinib. The receptors shown here come from a human donor with chronic lymphocytic leukemia.

This clone was counted between two and nine times. The CDR3 is CASSQVTSSYNEQFF. The CDR3 coding sequence is TGTGCCAGCAGCCAAGTGACTAGCTCCTACAATGAGCAGTTCTTC. The V call is TRBV4-2, the J call TRBJ2-1, with D perhaps matching TRBD2 (6 bases). The CDR3 runs 15 residues. Deletions cut 1 base from V and 0 bases from J, with 7 bases between. Germline values: CDR1 LGHNA, CDR2 YNFKEQ.

This chain connects TRBV6-5 to TRBJ1-2; perhaps TRBD1 as D (5 bases). Trimming left V 4 bases short and J 5 bases short, with 20 bases between. The CDR3 is 16 amino acids. Per germline, CDR1 MNHEY and CDR2 SVGAGI. CDR3 in amino acids: CASSSSGTDGFYGYTF. The CDR3, as DNA: TGTGCCAGCAGTTCCTCCGGGACGGATGGATTTTATGGCTACACCTTC.

The V gene is TRBV2, the J gene TRBJ2-3, with a weak D call TRBD2 (6 bases). This CDR3 contains 13 residues. Trimming took off 8 bases at V and 6 bases at J, with 15 bases between the two ends. Germline values: CDR1 SNHLY, CDR2 FYNNEI. The CDR3 spells CASQKGEEDTQYF. The CDR3 DNA is TGTGCCAGCCAGAAAGGGGAGGAGGATACGCAGTATTTT.

This rearrangement joins TRBV6-6 to TRBJ2-7; D is possibly TRBD2 (5 bases). CDR3 length equals 15 residues. Per germline, CDR1 MNHNY and CDR2 SVGAGI (reference sequence). The V gene lost 5 bases and the J gene lost 5 bases, with 19 bases spanning the gap. The chain's CDR3 is CASSRAGPGLDEQYF. The CDR3 DNA sequence: TGTGCCAGCAGTCGCGCAGGCCCGGGATTAGACGAGCAGTACTTC.

The chain links TRBV2 to TRBJ2-7, with TRBD2 matching 9 bases. The CDR3 is 16 amino acids. The V segment lost 8 bases and the J segment 2 bases; nucleotides outside the gene matches: 13. Germline CDR1 is SNHLY and CDR2 is FYNNEI. The CDR3 region is CASPGLAKKNPYEQYF. In DNA, the CDR3 is TGTGCCAGCCCGGGACTAGCAAAAAAAAACCCCTACGAGCAGTACTTC.

V gene TRBV18 combines with J gene TRBJ2-2, with 8 bases lining up with TRBD2. This CDR3 has 16 amino acids. CDR1 and CDR2 (germline): KGHSH, LQKENI. V shed 2 bases and J 1 base; nucleotides not matched to a gene: 3. The chain's CDR3 is CASSPSLAGNTGELFF. CDR3 DNA: TGTGCCAGCTCACCAAGCCTAGCGGGGAACACCGGGGAGCTGTTTTTT. The full variable domain, in which reference TRBV18 and TRBJ2-2 provide the parts outside the CDR3, is NAGVMQNPRHLVRRRGQEARLRCSPMKGHSHVYWYRQLPEEGLKFMVYLQKENIIDESGMPKERFSAEFPKEGPSILRIQQVVRGDSAAYFCASSPSLAGNTGELFFGEGSRLTVL.

The chain uses TRBV30 and TRBJ2-2; weak D call: TRBD2 (7 bases). Trimming removed 6 bases from V and 6 bases from J, with 23 bases in between. Per germline, CDR1 GTSNPN and CDR2 SVGIG (reference sequence). CDR3 length equals 16 residues. The CDR3 sequence: CACPPTAGADAGELFF. For the CDR3, the DNA is TGTGCCTGCCCTCCCACGGCGGGGGCGGACGCCGGGGAGCTGTTTTTT.

The chain has TRBV13 and TRBJ2-3; D perhaps matches TRBD2 (6 bases). V lost 5 bases and J 4 bases, leaving 10 bases between the germline ends. This CDR3 has 13 residues. Germline V CDR1 and CDR2: PRHDT, FYEKMQ (reference sequence). The CDR3 sequence is CASSPGGSDTQYF. Written as DNA, the CDR3 is TGTGCCAGCAGCCCCGGAGGGTCAGATACGCAGTATTTT.

This rearrangement joins TRBV19 to TRBJ1-4; possibly TRBD1 for D (5 bases). Trimming shortened V by 5 bases and J by 9 bases, and 13 bases separated the two germline ends. This CDR3 is built from 13 residues. Germline V gene sequence: CDR1 LNHDA, CDR2 SQIVND (reference sequence). CDR3 coding DNA: TGTGCCAGTAGTTGGGGGAATATTAAAAAACTGTTTTTT. This encodes CASSWGNIKKLFF.

CDR3: CASSGVRGTISGNTIYF. Written as DNA, the CDR3 is TGTGCCAGCAGCGGGGTACGGGGTACGATTTCTGGAAACACCATATATTTT. The chain carries TRBV7-9 and TRBJ1-3; no clear D. In germline, CDR1 is SEHNR, CDR2 FQNEAQ (reference sequence). V dropped 5 bases and J dropped 1 base, with 18 bases sitting between them. The CDR3 has 17 amino acids.

CDR3 amino acids: CASAMQGRNEQYF. DNA of the CDR3: TGTGCCAGCGCAATGCAGGGGAGGAACGAGCAGTACTTC. The chain joins TRBV18 to TRBJ2-7, with D perhaps given as TRBD1 or TRBD2 (6 bases each). CDR3 length: 13 amino acids. The V end was cut by 8 bases, the J end by 5 bases, with 16 bases between. Germline V gene sequence: CDR1 KGHSH, CDR2 LQKENI. Filled out from reference TRBV18 and TRBJ2-7, the complete variable domain reads NAGVMQNPRHLVRRRGQEARLRCSPMKGHSHVYWYRQLPEEGLKFMVYLQKENIIDESGMPKERFSAEFPKEGPSILRIQQVVRGDSAAYFCASAMQGRNEQYFGPGTRLTVT.

The rearrangement uses TRBV30 and TRBJ1-5; tentatively, D is TRBD1 (5 bases). Trimming removed 5 bases at V and 3 bases at J, with 8 bases between. This CDR3 is 12 amino acids long. Germline CDR1 and CDR2: GTSNPN and SVGIG (reference sequence). CDR3 region: CAWQGNNQPQHF. CDR3 nucleotides: TGTGCCTGGCAGGGTAACAATCAGCCCCAGCATTTT.

The rearrangement uses TRBV2 and TRBJ1-5; 9 bases fit TRBD1. Per germline, CDR1 SNHLY and CDR2 FYNNEI. V was pared by 2 bases and J by 8 bases, with 10 bases of the junction left unmatched. CDR3 length: 16 residues. The CDR3 DNA is TGTGCCAGCAGTGAACTGGGACAGGGACCTTTGGAGCCCCAGCATTTT. It specifies CASSELGQGPLEPQHF.

The chain joins TRBV29-1 to TRBJ1-2; the D gene is possibly TRBD1 (5 bases). Germline V gives CDR1 SQVTM, CDR2 ANQGSEA. The CDR3 totals 12 residues. V shed 7 bases and J shed 1 base, with 10 bases lying between them. The CDR3 reads CSDSGVNYGYTF. The CDR3 region has the DNA TGCAGCGATTCGGGGGTTAACTATGGCTACACCTTC.

J is TRBJ2-3 and V is TRBV5-1, with 8 bases aligning to TRBD1. The V gene's germline CDR1 is SGHRS and CDR2 YFSETQ. Trimming took 4 bases from V and 0 from J; bases not matched to a gene: 4. There are 15 residues in the CDR3. The chain's CDR3 is CASSTRTGSTDTQYF. CDR3 DNA sequence: TGCGCCAGCAGCACCCGGACAGGGAGCACAGATACGCAGTATTTT. Full variable domain (outside the CDR3, taken from reference TRBV5-1 and TRBJ2-3): KAGVTQTPRYLIKTRGQQVTLSCSPISGHRSVSWYQQTPGQGLQFLFEYFSETQRNKGNFPGRFSGRQFSNSRSEMNVSTLELGDSALYLCASSTRTGSTDTQYFGPGTRLTVL.

The rearrangement joins TRBV5-1 to TRBJ2-7, with D tentatively TRBD1 (6 bases). The CDR3 extends over 14 amino acids. The V and J ends lost 0 bases and 4 bases respectively, with 11 bases between them. The germline V gene has CDR1 SGHRS and CDR2 YFSETQ. This CDR3 reads CASSLASRGYEQYF. The CDR3 bases are TGCGCCAGCAGCTTGGCCTCCAGGGGATACGAGCAGTACTTC.

This chain uses TRBV7-6 with TRBJ2-1, with 9 bases aligning to TRBD2. The CDR3 runs to 15 residues. Germline V gene sequence: CDR1 SGHVS, CDR2 FNYEAQ. J gave up 7 bases and V 5 bases, and 9 bases lay outside the gene matches. CDR3 amino acids: CASSRGLAGTNEQFF. The CDR3 DNA reads as TGTGCCAGCAGCCGCGGTCTAGCGGGGACTAATGAGCAGTTCTTC.

The J gene is TRBJ1-4, the V gene TRBV29-1; no reliable D call. The CDR3 totals 12 residues. Germline loops: CDR1 SQVTM, CDR2 ANQGSEA. Trimming left V 7 bases short and J 4 bases short, with 10 bases between. CDR3: CSAREDNEKLFF. CDR3 coding DNA: TGCAGCGCCCGAGAGGATAATGAAAAACTGTTTTTT.

CDR3 protein: CASSLSREGEQYF. The CDR3, as DNA: TGTGCCAGCAGCTTGAGTAGGGAGGGCGAGCAGTACTTC. This chain connects TRBV5-4 to TRBJ2-7; TRBD2 matches 7 bases. CDR3 size: 13 residues. In germline, CDR1 is SGHNT, CDR2 YYREEE (reference sequence). The V gene end was trimmed by 1 base and the J gene end by 6 bases; junction bases not matched to a gene: 4.

The chain combines TRBV7-8 with TRBJ1-1; D remains ambiguous. CDR3 length: 14 amino acids. Trimming took off 3 bases at V and 10 bases at J, with 18 bases between the two ends. Germline CDR1 SGHVS, CDR2 FQNEAQ. DNA of the CDR3: TGTGCCAGCAGCTTCCAGGCTAACGGGTTAGGAGCTTTCTTT. Encoded protein: CASSFQANGLGAFF.

The J gene is TRBJ2-1, the V gene TRBV9; D is perhaps TRBD1 or TRBD2 (5 bases each). The V and J ends lost 3 bases and 4 bases respectively, with 8 bases between them. The CDR3 contains 13 residues. Germline V CDR1 and CDR2: SGDLS, YYNGEE. The DNA of the CDR3 is TGTGCCAGCAGCGGGGACGAGTACAATGAGCAGTTCTTC. Translation: CASSGDEYNEQFF.

The chain recombines TRBV2 with TRBJ1-6; 9 bases map to TRBD1. The trim removed 6 bases at V and 7 bases at J, leaving 7 bases unmatched. In germline, CDR1 is SNHLY, CDR2 FYNNEI. This CDR3 is built from 15 residues. The CDR3 nucleotides are TGTGCCAGCAGGAATTTGGGACAGGGAAATTCACCCCTCCACTTT. Protein: CASRNLGQGNSPLHF.

The rearrangement links TRBV5-1 to TRBJ2-7, with D possibly being TRBD2 (6 bases). Germline V lookup: CDR1 SGHRS, CDR2 YFSETQ. V was pared by 4 bases and J by 0 bases, with 17 bases between. This CDR3 spans 16 amino acids. The DNA for the CDR3 is TGCGCCAGCAGCAGCAAAACGGGGGACTTCTCCTACGAGCAGTACTTC. It yields the protein CASSSKTGDFSYEQYF.

In its sample, this clone was seen a few times. The V gene is TRBV4-1, the J gene TRBJ1-5; D is undetermined. Germline V lookup: CDR1 MGHRA, CDR2 YSYEKL. The CDR3 spans 15 residues. Trimming removed 0 bases at V and 4 bases at J, with 10 bases between. CDR3 DNA: TGCGCCAGCAGCCAAGAACCACAGTTGAATCAGCCCCAGCATTTT. Amino acid sequence: CASSQEPQLNQPQHF.